The entry below gives a single TCR beta chain sequence along with its context. Enrollees, roughly 18 to 90 years old, lived in approximately 25 US areas. This entry belongs to a study of blood T cell repertoires in COVID-19. In the study overall: From the United States, Italy and Spain came samples of acute and convalescent COVID-19.

The repertoire was sequenced with immunoSEQ multiplex PCR; TCRdb's copy has only in-frame clones and lacks some. In the table there are over 250,000 clones, approximately 90% of which are singletons. With 5 bases clipped from V and 4 bases from J, the junction kept 5 bases outside the gene matches. The CDR3 is made up of 14 amino acids. Looked up from germline, CDR1 is MNHEY and CDR2 is SVGAGI. The TCR comes from a woman between 50 and 59 years old who had recovered from COVID-19. Sequencing input: PBMCs or T cells enriched from blood (not recorded which). The gene calls are TRBV6-5 and TRBJ2-5; the match to TRBD1 covers 9 bases. CDR3 region: CASSPGTGRETQYF. As DNA, the CDR3 is TGTGCCAGCAGTCCGGGGACAGGGCGAGAGACCCAGTACTTC.